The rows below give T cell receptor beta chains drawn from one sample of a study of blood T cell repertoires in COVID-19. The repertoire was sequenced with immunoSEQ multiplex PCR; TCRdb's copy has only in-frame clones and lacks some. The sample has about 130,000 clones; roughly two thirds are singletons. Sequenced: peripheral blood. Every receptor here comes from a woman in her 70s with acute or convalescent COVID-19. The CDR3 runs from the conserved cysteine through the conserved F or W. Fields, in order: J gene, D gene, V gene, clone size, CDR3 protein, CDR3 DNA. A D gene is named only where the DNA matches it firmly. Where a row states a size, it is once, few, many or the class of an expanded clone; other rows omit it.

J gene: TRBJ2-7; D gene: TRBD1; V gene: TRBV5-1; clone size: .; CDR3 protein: CASSLDGTGYREQYF; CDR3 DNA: TGCGCCAGCAGCTTGGACGGGACAGGGTATCGCGAGCAGTACTTC
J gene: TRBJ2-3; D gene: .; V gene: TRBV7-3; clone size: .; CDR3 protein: CASSESGSTDTQYF; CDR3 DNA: TGTGCCAGCAGCGAAAGCGGAAGCACAGATACGCAGTATTTT
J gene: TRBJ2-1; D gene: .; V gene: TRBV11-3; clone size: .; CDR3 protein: CASSFDGSVGNEQFF; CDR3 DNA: TGTGCCAGCAGCTTCGACGGGAGTGTAGGTAATGAGCAGTTCTTC
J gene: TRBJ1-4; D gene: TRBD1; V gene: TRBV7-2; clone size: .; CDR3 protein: CASSPQGGIHEKLFF; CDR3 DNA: TGTGCCAGCAGCCCGCAAGGGGGCATCCACGAAAAACTGTTTTTT
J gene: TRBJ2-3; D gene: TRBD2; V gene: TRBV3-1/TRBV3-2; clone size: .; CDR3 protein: CASSQASGGRDTQYF; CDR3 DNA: TGTGCCAGCAGCCAAGCTAGCGGGGGACGGGATACGCAGTATTTT
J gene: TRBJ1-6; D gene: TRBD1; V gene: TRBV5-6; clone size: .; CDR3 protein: CASSPGQEHYNSPLHF; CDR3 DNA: TGTGCCAGCAGCCCCGGACAGGAGCACTATAATTCACCCCTCCACTTT
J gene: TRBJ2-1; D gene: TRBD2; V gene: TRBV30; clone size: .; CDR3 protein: CAWGKGLAGNEQFF; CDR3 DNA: TGTGCCTGGGGTAAGGGACTAGCGGGCAATGAGCAGTTCTTC
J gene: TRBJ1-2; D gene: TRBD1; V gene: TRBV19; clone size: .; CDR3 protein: CASSIFDRDFGYTF; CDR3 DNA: TGTGCCAGTAGTATTTTCGACAGGGACTTTGGCTACACCTTC
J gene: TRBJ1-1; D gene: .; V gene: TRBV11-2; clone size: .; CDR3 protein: CASSLETGINKAFF; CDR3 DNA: TGTGCCAGCAGCTTAGAGACAGGCATCAATAAAGCTTTCTTT
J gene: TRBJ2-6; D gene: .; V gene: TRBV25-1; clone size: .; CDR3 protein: CASSPAGIGANVLTF; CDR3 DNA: TGTGCCAGCAGCCCCGCAGGGATCGGGGCCAACGTCCTGACTTTC
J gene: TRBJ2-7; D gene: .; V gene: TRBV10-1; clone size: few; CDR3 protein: CAIASCSYEQYF; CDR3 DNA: TGCGCCATCGCGAGTTGCTCCTACGAGCAGTACTTC
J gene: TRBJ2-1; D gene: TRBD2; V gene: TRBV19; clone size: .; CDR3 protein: CASGSSGIPYNEQFF; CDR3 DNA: TGTGCCAGTGGGTCTAGCGGGATTCCCTACAATGAGCAGTTCTTC
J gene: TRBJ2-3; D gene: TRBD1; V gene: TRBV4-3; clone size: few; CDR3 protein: CASSPDRGSGDTQYF; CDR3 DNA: TGCGCCAGCAGCCCGGACAGGGGGAGTGGGGATACGCAGTATTTT
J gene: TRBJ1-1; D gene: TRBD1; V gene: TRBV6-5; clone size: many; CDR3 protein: CASSWTGGTEAFF; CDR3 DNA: TGTGCCAGCAGTTGGACAGGAGGCACTGAAGCTTTCTTT
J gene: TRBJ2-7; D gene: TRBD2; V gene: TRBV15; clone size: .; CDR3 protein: CATSRDTGGPIEQYF; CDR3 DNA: TGTGCCACCAGCAGAGATACGGGAGGGCCGATCGAGCAGTACTTC
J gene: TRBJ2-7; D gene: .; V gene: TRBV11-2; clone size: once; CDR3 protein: CASSSLFHEQYF; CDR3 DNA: TGTGCCAGCAGCTCCCTCTTCCACGAGCAGTACTTC
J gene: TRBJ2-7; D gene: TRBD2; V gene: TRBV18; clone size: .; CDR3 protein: CASSPGTSSYEQYF; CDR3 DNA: TGTGCCAGCTCACCAGGGACTAGCTCCTACGAGCAGTACTTC
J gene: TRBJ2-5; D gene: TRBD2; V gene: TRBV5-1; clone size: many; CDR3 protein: CASSLALGGGSQETQYF; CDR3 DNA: TGCGCCAGCAGCTTGGCCCTCGGGGGGGGTTCTCAAGAGACCCAGTACTTC
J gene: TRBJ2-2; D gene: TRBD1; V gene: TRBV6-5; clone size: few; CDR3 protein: CASRDRGTGELFF; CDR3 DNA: TGTGCCAGCAGGGACAGGGGCACCGGGGAGCTGTTTTTT
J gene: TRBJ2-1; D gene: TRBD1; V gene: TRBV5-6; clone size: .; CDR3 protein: CASSSGQGAGKQFF; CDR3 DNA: TGTGCCAGCAGCTCCGGACAGGGGGCAGGGAAGCAGTTCTTC
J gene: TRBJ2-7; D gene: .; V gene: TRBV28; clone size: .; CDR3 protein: CASSLFSAFGYEQYF; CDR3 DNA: TGTGCCAGCAGTTTATTTTCGGCATTCGGGTACGAGCAGTACTTC
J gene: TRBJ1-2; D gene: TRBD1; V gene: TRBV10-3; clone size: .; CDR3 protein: CAISGPGTGGNGYTF; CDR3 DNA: TGTGCCATCAGTGGACCCGGGACAGGGGGCAATGGCTACACCTTC
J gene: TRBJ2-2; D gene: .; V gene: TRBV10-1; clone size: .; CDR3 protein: CASSATGSGELFF; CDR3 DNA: TGCGCCAGCAGTGCGACAGGTTCCGGGGAGCTGTTTTTT
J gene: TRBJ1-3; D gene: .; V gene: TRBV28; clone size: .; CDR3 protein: CASSKLVGLSGNTIYF; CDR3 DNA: TGTGCCAGCAGTAAGCTTGTGGGGCTCTCTGGAAACACCATATATTTT
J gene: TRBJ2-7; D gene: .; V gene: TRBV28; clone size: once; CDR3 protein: CASSLNPGGGYEQYF; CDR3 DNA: TGTGCCAGCAGCCTAAACCCAGGGGGAGGCTACGAGCAGTACTTC
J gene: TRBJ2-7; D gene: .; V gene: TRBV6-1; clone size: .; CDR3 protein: CASSERGPRLEQYF; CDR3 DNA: TGTGCCAGCAGTGAAAGGGGCCCCCGGCTCGAGCAGTACTTC
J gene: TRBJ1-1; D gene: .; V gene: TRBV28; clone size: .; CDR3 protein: CAILRGTEAFF; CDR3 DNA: TGTGCCATCCTGCGTGGCACTGAAGCTTTCTTT
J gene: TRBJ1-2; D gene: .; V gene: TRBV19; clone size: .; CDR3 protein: CASSIEAARPYYGYTF; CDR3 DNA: TGTGCCAGTAGTATAGAGGCTGCCCGTCCTTACTATGGCTACACCTTC
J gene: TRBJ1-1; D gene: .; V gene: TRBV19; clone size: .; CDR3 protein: CASSILTRVNTEAFF; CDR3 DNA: TGTGCCAGTAGTATCTTGACACGAGTGAACACTGAAGCTTTCTTT
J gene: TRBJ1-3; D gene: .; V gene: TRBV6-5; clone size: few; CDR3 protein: CASRTPSGNTIYF; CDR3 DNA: TGTGCCAGCAGGACACCCTCTGGAAACACCATATATTTT
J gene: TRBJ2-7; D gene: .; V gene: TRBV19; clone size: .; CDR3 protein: CASSPRGGADEQYF; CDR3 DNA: TGTGCCAGTAGTCCCCGTGGGGGGGCGGACGAGCAGTACTTC
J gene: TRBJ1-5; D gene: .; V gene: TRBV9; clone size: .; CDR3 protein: CASSAGGLYSNQPQHF; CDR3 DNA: TGTGCCAGCAGCGCCGGGGGACTCTATAGCAATCAGCCCCAGCATTTT
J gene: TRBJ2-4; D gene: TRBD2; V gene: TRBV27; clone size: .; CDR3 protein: CASSRLADKNIQYF; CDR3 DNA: TGTGCCAGCAGTAGACTAGCCGACAAAAACATTCAGTACTTC
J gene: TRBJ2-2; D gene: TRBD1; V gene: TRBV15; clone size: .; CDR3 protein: CATSHGQGFTGELFF; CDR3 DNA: TGTGCCACCAGCCACGGACAGGGGTTCACCGGGGAGCTGTTTTTT
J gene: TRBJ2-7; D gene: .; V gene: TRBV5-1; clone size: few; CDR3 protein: CASSLGTRENEQYF; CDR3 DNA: TGCGCCAGCAGCTTGGGGACACGGGAGAACGAGCAGTACTTC
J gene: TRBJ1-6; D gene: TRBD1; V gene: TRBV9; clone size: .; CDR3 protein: CASSPGQGYNSPLHF; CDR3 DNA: TGTGCCAGCAGCCCGGGACAGGGCTATAATTCACCCCTCCACTTT
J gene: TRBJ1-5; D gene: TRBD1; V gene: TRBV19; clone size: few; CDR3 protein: CASSIGTGNNQPQHF; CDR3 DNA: TGTGCCAGTAGTATTGGGACAGGGAATAATCAGCCCCAGCATTTT
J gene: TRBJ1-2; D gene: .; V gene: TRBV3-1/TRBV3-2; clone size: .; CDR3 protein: CASPSRTDYGYTF; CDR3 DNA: TGTGCCAGCCCTTCCCGGACAGACTATGGCTACACCTTC
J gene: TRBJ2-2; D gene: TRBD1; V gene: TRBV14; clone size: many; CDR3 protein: CASSLRQGYTGELFF; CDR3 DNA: TGTGCCAGCAGCCTACGACAGGGGTACACCGGGGAGCTGTTTTTT
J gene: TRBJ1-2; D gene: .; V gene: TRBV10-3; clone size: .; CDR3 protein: CAISESVGADGYTF; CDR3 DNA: TGTGCCATCAGTGAGTCAGTGGGGGCTGATGGCTACACCTTC
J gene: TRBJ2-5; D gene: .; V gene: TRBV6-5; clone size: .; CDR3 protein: CASSFSGDQYF; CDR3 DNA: TGTGCCAGCTCCTTTAGCGGAGACCAGTACTTC
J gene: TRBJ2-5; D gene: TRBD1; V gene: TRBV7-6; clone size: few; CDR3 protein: CASSQTGETQYF; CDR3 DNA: TGTGCCAGCAGCCAGACAGGGGAGACCCAGTACTTC
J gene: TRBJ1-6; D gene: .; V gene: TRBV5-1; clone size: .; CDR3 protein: CASSPGHKNSPLHF; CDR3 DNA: TGCGCCAGCAGCCCGGGACATAAGAATTCACCCCTCCACTTT
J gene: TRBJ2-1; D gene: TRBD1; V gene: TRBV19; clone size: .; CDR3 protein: CASSIGTGAYNEQFF; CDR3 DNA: TGTGCCAGTAGTATAGGGACAGGCGCTTACAATGAGCAGTTCTTC
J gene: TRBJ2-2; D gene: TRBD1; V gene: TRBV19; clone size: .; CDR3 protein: CASSMVGGQGYTGELFF; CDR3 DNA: TGTGCCAGTAGTATGGTAGGGGGACAGGGGTACACCGGGGAGCTGTTTTTT
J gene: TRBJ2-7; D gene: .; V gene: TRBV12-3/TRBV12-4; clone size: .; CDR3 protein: CASSFGDTYEQYF; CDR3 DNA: TGTGCCAGCAGTTTCGGAGATACCTACGAGCAGTACTTC
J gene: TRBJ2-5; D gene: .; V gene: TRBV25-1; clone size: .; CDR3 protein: CASSESRTVQETQYF; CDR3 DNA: TGTGCCAGCAGTGAATCCCGGACAGTTCAAGAGACCCAGTACTTC
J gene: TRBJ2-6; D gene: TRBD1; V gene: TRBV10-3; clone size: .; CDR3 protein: CAISPGQPSSGANVLTF; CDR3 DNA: TGTGCCATCAGTCCGGGACAGCCATCCTCTGGGGCCAACGTCCTGACTTTC
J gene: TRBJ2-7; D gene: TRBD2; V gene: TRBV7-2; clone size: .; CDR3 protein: CASSEGSGGNSYEQYF; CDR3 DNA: TGTGCCAGCAGCGAAGGTAGCGGGGGGAACTCCTACGAGCAGTACTTC
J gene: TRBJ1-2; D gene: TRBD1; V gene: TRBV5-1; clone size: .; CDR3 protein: CASSFLDRGNYGYTF; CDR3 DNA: TGCGCCAGCAGCTTCCTGGACAGGGGGAACTATGGCTACACCTTC
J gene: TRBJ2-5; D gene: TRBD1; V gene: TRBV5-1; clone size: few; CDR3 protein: CASSTSGTGGLETQYF; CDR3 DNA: TGCGCCAGCAGCACCTCCGGGACAGGGGGCCTAGAGACCCAGTACTTC
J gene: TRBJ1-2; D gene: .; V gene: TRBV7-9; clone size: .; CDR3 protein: CASSRAGSANYGYTF; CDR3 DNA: TGTGCCAGCAGCCGAGCAGGTTCGGCTAACTATGGCTACACCTTC
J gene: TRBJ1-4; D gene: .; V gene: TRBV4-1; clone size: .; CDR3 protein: CASSQQGIGEKLFF; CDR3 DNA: TGCGCCAGCAGCCAACAGGGTATAGGTGAAAAACTGTTTTTT
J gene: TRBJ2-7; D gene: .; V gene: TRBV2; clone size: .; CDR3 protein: CASIGRDSYEQYF; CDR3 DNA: TGTGCCAGCATAGGCAGGGACTCCTACGAGCAGTACTTC
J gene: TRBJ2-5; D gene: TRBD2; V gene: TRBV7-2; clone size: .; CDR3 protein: CASSATRLAGETQYF; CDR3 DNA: TGTGCCAGCAGCGCCACGCGACTAGCAGGCGAGACCCAGTACTTC
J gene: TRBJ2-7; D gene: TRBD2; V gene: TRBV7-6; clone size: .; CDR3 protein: CASSLAGGPHEQYF; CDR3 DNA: TGTGCCAGCAGCCTAGCGGGAGGGCCTCACGAGCAGTACTTC
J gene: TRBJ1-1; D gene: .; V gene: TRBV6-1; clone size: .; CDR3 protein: CASSETGSSPNTEAFF; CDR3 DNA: TGTGCCAGCAGTGAAACAGGGAGCTCACCGAACACTGAAGCTTTCTTT
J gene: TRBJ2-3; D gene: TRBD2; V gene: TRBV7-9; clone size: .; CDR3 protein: CASSLWGSSGKADTQYF; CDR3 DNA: TGTGCCAGCAGCTTATGGGGGTCTAGCGGGAAGGCAGATACGCAGTATTTT
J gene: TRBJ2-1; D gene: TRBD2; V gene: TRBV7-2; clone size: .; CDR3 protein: CASSLTSGGRYVYNEQFF; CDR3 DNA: TGTGCCAGCAGCTTAACTAGCGGGGGAAGGTATGTATACAATGAGCAGTTCTTC